These 13 T cell receptor beta chains came from one sample sequenced in a study of blood T cell repertoires in COVID-19. The protocol was immunoSEQ multiplex PCR, while the TCRdb copy is restricted to in-frame clones and leaves out a portion. The sample lists some 140,000 clones, approximately 90% seen once, with roughly 2.2% in the top ten. The sample was peripheral blood. These receptors all come from a man between 65 and 85 years old with active COVID-19.

This chain connects TRBV27 to TRBJ2-7, with 10 positions matching TRBD1. Germline lookup yields CDR1 MNHEY and CDR2 SMNVEV (reference sequence). V was clipped by 8 bases and J by 4 bases; unmatched bases: 11. CDR3 length: 15 amino acids. The CDR3 DNA follows: TGTGCCAGCTGGTCCGTGGGGGACAGGGGATACGAGCAGTACTTC. This codes for CASWSVGDRGYEQYF.

This chain joins TRBV5-1 and TRBJ2-7, with a tentative D call TRBD2 (6 bases). The CDR3 spans 15 residues. Looked up from germline, CDR1 is SGHRS and CDR2 is YFSETQ. Trimming took 4 bases from V and 2 from J, leaving 16 bases between them. The CDR3 region has the DNA TGCGCCAGCAGCCCCTTGCCGGGAGAGGCCTACGAGCAGTACTTC. It is translated as CASSPLPGEAYEQYF.

The CDR3 reads CASSWIPQGNTEAFF. In DNA, the CDR3 is TGCGCCAGCAGCTGGATCCCCCAGGGGAACACTGAAGCTTTCTTT. The V and J genes are TRBV5-1 and TRBJ1-1, with a weak D call TRBD1 (5 bases). Trimming pared 3 bases from V and 1 base from J, leaving 13 bases between. Germline V gene sequence: CDR1 SGHRS, CDR2 YFSETQ. The length of the CDR3 is 15 residues.

The J gene is TRBJ2-1, the V gene TRBV27; D is possibly TRBD2 (6 bases). CDR1 is MNHEY and CDR2 is SMNVEV in the germline V gene (reference sequence). The germline V and J ends were trimmed by 8 bases and 9 bases, with 17 bases remaining between them. The CDR3 totals 13 residues. The CDR3 loop reads CASAREVAGEQFF. The DNA of the CDR3 is TGTGCCAGCGCCAGGGAGGTCGCGGGTGAGCAGTTCTTC.

This chain connects TRBV6-1 to TRBJ2-7; TRBD1 is a possible D gene (5 bases). Germline V lookup: CDR1 MNHNS, CDR2 SASEGT. The CDR3 is made up of 13 amino acids. Between the trimmed V and J ends, which lost 1 base and 6 bases, there was a span of 10 bases. DNA for the CDR3: TGTGCCAGCAGTGAAGTGGTAGGGGTCGAGCAGTACTTC. This translates into CASSEVVGVEQYF.

The chain joins TRBV4-2 to TRBJ2-6; TRBD2 might be the D (5 bases). Germline V CDR1 and CDR2: LGHNA, YNFKEQ. Between the trimmed V and J ends, which lost 5 bases and 6 bases, there was a span of 8 bases. The CDR3 consists of 13 residues. The DNA for the CDR3 is TGTGCCAGCAGCACGGAGGTGGCCAACGTCCTGACTTTC. Translation: CASSTEVANVLTF.

Regarding this clone: Other DNA variants within this sample encode the same CDR3. The genes are TRBV24-1 and TRBJ2-3; D unresolved. Germline lookup yields CDR1 KGHDR and CDR2 SFDVKD. This CDR3 has 12 amino acids. V lost 3 bases, J lost 9 bases, and 9 bases lay in between. CDR3 coding DNA: TGTGCCACCAGTGATACGGGTTACACGCAGTATTTT. Protein product: CATSDTGYTQYF.

The chain uses TRBV5-8 and TRBJ2-7, with 14 bases matching TRBD2. This CDR3 has 13 residues. CDR1 is SGHTS, CDR2 YDEGEE, per germline. V lost 5 bases, J lost 8 bases, and 3 bases stayed unmatched. CDR3 amino acids: CASRGTSGSKQYF. The CDR3 DNA sequence: TGTGCCAGCAGGGGGACTAGCGGGAGTAAGCAGTACTTC.

The gene calls are TRBV23-1 and TRBJ2-1, with a tentative D call TRBD1 (5 bases). TRBV23-1 is recorded as an ORF, its role being uncertain. The CDR3 length is 13 residues. V was trimmed by 9 bases and J by 8 bases, leaving 17 bases between them. CDR3 sequence reads: CARLTERVHEQFF. CDR3 DNA: TGCGCCAGATTGACAGAACGGGTGCATGAGCAGTTCTTC.

The gene calls are TRBV28 and TRBJ1-5; D perhaps matches TRBD1 (6 bases). The CDR3 runs 17 residues. Looked up from germline, CDR1 is MDHEN and CDR2 is SYDVKM. The V end lost 3 bases, the J end lost 0 bases, and 15 bases lay between the germline ends. For the CDR3, the DNA is TGTGCCAGCAGTTTCGTCCAGGGGCCGTATAGCAATCAGCCCCAGCATTTT. Translating gives CASSFVQGPYSNQPQHF.

In this sample, this clone turned up a few times. This same CDR3 is encoded by further DNA sequences in the sample. The V and J genes are TRBV30 and TRBJ1-1; no clear D. The length of the CDR3 is 13 residues. V lost 0 bases, J lost 1 base, and 6 bases lay in between. Germline-derived CDR1 and CDR2 are GTSNPN and SVGIG (reference sequence). CDR3 bases: TGTGCCTGGAGTGTGAGGGAGAACACTGAAGCTTTCTTT. Its translation: CAWSVRENTEAFF.

The J gene is TRBJ1-3, the V gene TRBV28; 10 bases are shared with TRBD1. The V gene's germline CDR1 is MDHEN and CDR2 SYDVKM. V dropped 4 bases and J dropped 2; count of bases not matched to a gene: 5. The CDR3 contains 16 residues. The CDR3 protein is CASSSRQGATGNTIYF. The CDR3 coding sequence is TGTGCCAGCAGTTCCCGACAGGGGGCGACTGGAAACACCATATATTTT. The variable domain in full, completed from reference TRBV28 and TRBJ1-3, reads DVKVTQSSRYLVKRTGEKVFLECVQDMDHENMFWYRQDPGLGLRLIYFSYDVKMKEKGDIPEGYSVSREKKERFSLILESASTNQTSMYLCASSSRQGATGNTIYFGEGSWLTVV.

The chain couples TRBV11-2 to TRBJ2-7, with 9 nucleotides matching TRBD2. Per germline, CDR1 SGHAT and CDR2 FQNNGV. The junction had 10 bases not matched to a gene; V was cut back by 6 bases and J by 7 bases. The CDR3 length is 14 residues. The CDR3 DNA follows: TGTGCCAGCAGGATCCGACTAGCGGCCTCAGAGCAGTACTTC. It is translated as CASRIRLAASEQYF.